The source of this T cell receptor beta chain is a study of blood T cell repertoires in COVID-19. Study in general: Samples representing acute and convalescent COVID-19 were sourced from the United States, Italy and Spain. Nucleic acid was either cDNA or gDNA, and it came from T cells, B-cell-depleted T cells, or PBMCs.

The CDR3 totals 15 residues. Germline V gene data show CDR1 as GTSNPN and CDR2 as SVGIG (reference sequence). Trimming took off 2 bases at V and 5 bases at J, with 15 bases between the two ends. Authors' analysis steps: It was from reference gene primer amplification that nucleated cell counts were estimated. This table comes from immunoSEQ multiplex PCR, and its TCRdb copy is limited to in-frame clones, with some not included. D and trimming come from the DNA, and the V and J calls and clone size come from that table. Here the sample spans around 40,000 clones, approximately 88% being singletons. The chain recombines TRBV30 with TRBJ1-4; D may be TRBD1 (6 bases). Material for sequencing was peripheral blood. This TCR was recovered from a man aged 45-60 years with active COVID-19. The CDR3 DNA sequence: TGTGCCTGGAGTTTACAAACGACAGGAAATGAAAAACTGTTTTTT. It encodes CAWSLQTTGNEKLFF.